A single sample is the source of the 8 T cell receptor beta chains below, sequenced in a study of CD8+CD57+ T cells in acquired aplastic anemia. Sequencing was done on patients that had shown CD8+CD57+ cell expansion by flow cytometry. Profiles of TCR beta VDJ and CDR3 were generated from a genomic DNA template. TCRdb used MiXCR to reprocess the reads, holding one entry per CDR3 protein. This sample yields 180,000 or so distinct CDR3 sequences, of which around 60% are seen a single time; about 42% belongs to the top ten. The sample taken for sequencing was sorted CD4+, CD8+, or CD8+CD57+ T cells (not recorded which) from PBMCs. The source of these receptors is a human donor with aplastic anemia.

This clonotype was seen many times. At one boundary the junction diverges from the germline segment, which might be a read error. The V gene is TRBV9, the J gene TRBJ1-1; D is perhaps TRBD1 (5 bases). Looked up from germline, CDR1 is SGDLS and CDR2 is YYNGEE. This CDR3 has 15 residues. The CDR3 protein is CASSPRLGANIEAFF. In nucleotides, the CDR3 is TGTGCCAGCAGCCCCCGCCTCGGGGCGAACATTGAAGCTTTCTTT.

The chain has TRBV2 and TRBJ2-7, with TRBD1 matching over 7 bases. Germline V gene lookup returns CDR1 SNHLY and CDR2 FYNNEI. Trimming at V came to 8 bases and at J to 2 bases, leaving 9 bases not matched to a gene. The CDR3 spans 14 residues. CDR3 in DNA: TGTGCCAGCCGACCAGGGACAGCGGCCTACGAGCAGTACTTC. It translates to CASRPGTAAYEQYF.

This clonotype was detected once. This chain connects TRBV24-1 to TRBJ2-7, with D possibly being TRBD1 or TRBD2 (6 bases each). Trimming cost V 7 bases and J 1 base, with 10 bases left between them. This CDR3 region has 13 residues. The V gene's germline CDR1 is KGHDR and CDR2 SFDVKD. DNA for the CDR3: TGTGCCACCAGCGGGGGCGTATCCTACGAGCAGTACTTC. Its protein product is CATSGGVSYEQYF.

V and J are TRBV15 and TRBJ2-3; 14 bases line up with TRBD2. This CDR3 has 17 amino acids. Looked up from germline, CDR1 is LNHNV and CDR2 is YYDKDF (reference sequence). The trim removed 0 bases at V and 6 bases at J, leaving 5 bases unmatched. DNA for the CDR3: TGTGCCACCAGCAGAGACTGGACTAGCGGGAGGACGGATACGCAGTATTTT. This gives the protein CATSRDWTSGRTDTQYF.

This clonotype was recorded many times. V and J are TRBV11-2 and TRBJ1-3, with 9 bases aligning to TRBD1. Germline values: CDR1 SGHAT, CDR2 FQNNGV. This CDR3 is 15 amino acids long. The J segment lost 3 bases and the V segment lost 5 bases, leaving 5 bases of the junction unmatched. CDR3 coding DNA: TGTGCCAGCAGCCCCGGGACAGGGCGTGGAAACACCATATATTTT. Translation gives CASSPGTGRGNTIYF.

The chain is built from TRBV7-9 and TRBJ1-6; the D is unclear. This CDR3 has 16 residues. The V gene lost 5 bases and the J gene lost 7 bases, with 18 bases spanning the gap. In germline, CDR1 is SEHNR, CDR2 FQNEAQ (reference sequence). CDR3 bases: TGTGCCAGCAGCCGAGAAAGGACCTCACACAATTCACCCCTCCACTTT. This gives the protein CASSRERTSHNSPLHF.

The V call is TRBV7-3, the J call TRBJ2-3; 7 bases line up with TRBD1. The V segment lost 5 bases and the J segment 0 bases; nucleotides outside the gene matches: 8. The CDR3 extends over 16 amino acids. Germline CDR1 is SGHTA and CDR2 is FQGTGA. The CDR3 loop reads CASSPSRDRSTDTQYF. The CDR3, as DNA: TGTGCCAGCAGCCCCTCCCGGGACAGAAGCACAGATACGCAGTATTTT.

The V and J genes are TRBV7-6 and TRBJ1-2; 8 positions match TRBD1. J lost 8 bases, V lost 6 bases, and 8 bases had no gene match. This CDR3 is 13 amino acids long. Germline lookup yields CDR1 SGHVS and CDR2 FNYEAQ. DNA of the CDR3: TGTGCCAGCAGTTTCGGACAGGGACAGGGCTACACCTTC. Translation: CASSFGQGQGYTF.